Listed below are T cell receptor beta chains from one sample, sequenced in a study of Graves' ophthalmopathy and Graves' hyperthyroidism. TCRdb used MiXCR to reprocess the multiplex PCR reads, holding one entry per CDR3 protein. Of about 550,000 distinct CDR3 sequences in the sample, roughly 39% were seen once. Sequenced input: peripheral blood or thyroid tissue (not recorded which). These receptors all come from an adult man with Graves' hyperthyroidism. CDR3s include the opening cysteine and the closing phenylalanine or tryptophan. The order of the fields is V gene, J gene, CDR3 protein.

TRBV29-1	TRBJ2-6	CSVETGVTGANVLTF
TRBV2	TRBJ1-2	CASSRLGTNYGYTF
TRBV2	TRBJ2-2	CASSGDRGRTGELFF
TRBV24-1	TRBJ2-7	CATSDFLETIELLYEQYF
TRBV28	TRBJ1-4	CASSLPPLSGRAEKLFF
TRBV5-1	TRBJ1-1	CASSHRVGMNTEAFF
TRBV19	TRBJ2-2	CASRSGTAGELFF
TRBV2	TRBJ2-7	CASSAVSPTSYEQYF
TRBV29-1	TRBJ1-1	CSVETSTGGDTEAFF
TRBV3-1	TRBJ2-7	CASSPTTGSLYEQYF
TRBV7-2	TRBJ2-7	CASSAGQGSTDTQYF
TRBV29-1	TRBJ1-1	CSVEDRLAGAF
TRBV20-1	TRBJ2-5	CSATGTSGGVQETQYF
TRBV2	TRBJ1-1	CASSPTGRRNTEAFF
TRBV6-6	TRBJ2-7	CASSRDSNDEQYF
TRBV7-2	TRBJ1-1	CASSYSRAPNTEAFF
TRBV7-9	TRBJ2-7	CASSLEAGAGDEKQYF
TRBV20-1	.	CSARGTGGFHEQFF
TRBV19	TRBJ2-2	CASSRDRGPGELFF
TRBV20-1	TRBJ1-4	CSANRGTSEKLFF
TRBV24-1	TRBJ1-2	CATSVPGGKGYTF
TRBV9	TRBJ2-5	CASSPMTSQETQYF
TRBV5-8	TRBJ1-2	CASSLAGQVYGYTF
TRBV20-1	TRBJ1-1	CSANPGQGMLRPEAFF
TRBV12-3/TRBV12-4	TRBJ1-1	CASSFLEGGTEAFF
TRBV25-1	TRBJ2-5	CASSPNGGETQYF
TRBV30	TRBJ1-5	CAWSVTRDNQPQHF
TRBV10-3	TRBJ2-7	CAISSGTASYEQYF
TRBV19	TRBJ1-1	CARRDVTEAFF
TRBV19	TRBJ1-2	CASSPPGQRYYGYTF
TRBV7-8	TRBJ1-4	CASSRDRVFGEKLFF
TRBV9	TRBJ2-5	CASANTGRGETQYF
TRBV7-9	TRBJ2-7	CASGDRGSYEQYF
TRBV13	TRBJ2-3	CASSPDRATDTQYF
TRBV28	TRBJ1-4	CASSPPGTGREKLFF
TRBV5-1	TRBJ2-7	CASSPDGEGAYEQYF
TRBV12-3/TRBV12-4	TRBJ1-2	CASSLQANYGYTF
TRBV5-1	TRBJ1-1	CASSLAPGGANVLNTEAFF
TRBV5-5	TRBJ1-5	CASSLWTGDQPQHF
TRBV20-1	TRBJ1-1	CSARDLLNTEAFF
TRBV6-5	TRBJ2-5	CASGFDRGPQETQYF
TRBV5-1	TRBJ1-6	CASSLDTGLPLHF
TRBV7-8	TRBJ1-6	CASSSKEEVVSPLHF
TRBV28	TRBJ1-4	CASRGGRAATNEKLFF
TRBV5-4	TRBJ1-2	CASSDWTGGIYGYTF
TRBV7-2	TRBJ1-2	CASSPATGNYGYTF